The 16 T cell receptor beta chains below all came from one sample that was sequenced in a study of blood T cells in healthy people across ages. The authors ran a second PCR of about 7 to 11 cycles using a sample-barcoded 5' primer and a J-beta primer mix. TCRdb independently ran MiXCR on the 5' RACE reads; one entry per CDR3 protein. Among 1 million to 1.2 million distinct CDR3 sequences listed, approximately 38% were seen once. The sequencing sample was made of blood. Receptors were obtained from a man aged 18 to 29 in good health.

The table lists this clonotype with a few counts. This chain uses TRBV7-2 with TRBJ2-1; 8 bases line up with TRBD1. Germline V CDR1 and CDR2: SGHTA, FQGNSA. V trimming: 1 base; J trimming: 9 bases; junction bases outside the gene matches: 8. This CDR3 spans 15 amino acids. CDR3 nucleotide sequence: TGTGCCAGCAGCTTAGTGGACCGGACAGGGCCTGAGCAGTTCTTC. Amino acids: CASSLVDRTGPEQFF.

This clonotype appeared many times. The chain is built from TRBV20-1 and TRBJ1-4; 7 bases match TRBD1. CDR1 and CDR2 from the germline V gene are DFQATT and SNEGSKA (reference sequence). The CDR3 runs to 15 residues. The V and J ends lost 0 bases and 5 bases, in that order; junction bases with no gene match: 6. CDR3 protein: CSARDPQGGNEKLFF. The CDR3 nucleotides are TGCAGTGCTAGAGATCCTCAGGGGGGGAATGAAAAACTGTTTTTT.

This clonotype has at least ten counts. In DNA, the CDR3 is TGTGCCAGCAGCTTAGGGTCTCGCACAGATACGCAGTATTTT. Residues: CASSLGSRTDTQYF. This sequence joins TRBV13 and TRBJ2-3, with D uncertain. This CDR3 spans 14 amino acids. CDR1 and CDR2 from the germline V gene are PRHDT and FYEKMQ (reference sequence). V lost 0 bases and J 1 base, leaving 5 bases between the germline ends.

The rearrangement uses TRBV5-1 and TRBJ1-4; possible D gene TRBD1, 6 bases. V lost 0 bases and J 4 bases, leaving 10 bases between the germline ends. Germline V CDR1 and CDR2: SGHRS, YFSETQ. The length of the CDR3 is 15 residues. The CDR3 DNA sequence: TGCGCCAGCAGCTTGGACGGGACAAGTAATGAAAAACTGTTTTTT. It yields the protein CASSLDGTSNEKLFF.

This clonotype occurred once. The chain carries TRBV6-2 or TRBV6-3 and TRBJ2-7; D not resolved. Germline-derived CDR1 and CDR2 are MNHEY and SVGEGT. Trimming cost V 4 bases and J 9 bases, with 22 bases left between them. This CDR3 comprises 15 residues. CDR3 sequence (DNA): TGTGCCAGCAGTTTCGCCTCACACCGAGAGTCACCGCAGTACTTC. As protein: CASSFASHRESPQYF.

The chain employs TRBV10-3 and TRBJ2-3, with no clear D. Trimming stripped 6 bases from V and 0 bases from J, with 13 bases between. CDR3 size: 15 residues. Germline CDR1 is ENHRY and CDR2 is SYGVKD. CDR3 DNA: TGTGCCATCAGCCCCGTATTTTTCAGCACAGATACGCAGTATTTT. Its translation is CAISPVFFSTDTQYF.

V gene TRBV12-3 or TRBV12-4 combines with J gene TRBJ2-3, with D maybe TRBD1 (6 bases). This CDR3 is 14 amino acids long. Trimming took off 11 bases at V and 2 bases at J, with 17 bases between the two ends. In nucleotides, the CDR3 is TGTGCCGTGACCCCTAGGGACAACACAGATACGCAGTATTTT. This gives the protein CAVTPRDNTDTQYF.

CDR3: CASSLDPATYNEQYF. CDR3 in DNA: TGTGCCAGCAGCTTAGATCCTGCTACCTACAATGAGCAGTACTTC. The V call is TRBV11-3, the J call TRBJ2-5; no clear D. Germline assignment: CDR1 SGHNT and CDR2 YENEEA. The CDR3 has 15 amino acids. Between the trimmed V and J ends, which lost 0 bases and 11 bases, there was a span of 19 bases. The whole variable domain, filled in from reference TRBV11-3 and TRBJ2-5, reads EAGVVQSPRYKIIEKKQPVAFWCNPISGHNTLYWYLQNLGQGPELLIRYENEEAVDDSQLPKDRFSAERLKGVDSTLKIQPAELGDSAVYLCASSLDPATYNEQYFGPGTRLLVL.

The V and J genes are TRBV12-3 or TRBV12-4 and TRBJ2-7; D is undetermined. The CDR3 has 11 residues. Trimming stripped 3 bases from V and 6 bases from J, with 6 bases between. The CDR3 loop is CASSFSVEQYF. The CDR3 nucleotides read TGTGCCAGCAGTTTTTCGGTCGAGCAGTACTTC.

Only one count was recorded for this clonotype. Here the CDR3 omits its conserved ending phenylalanine or tryptophan, so a read error is the likely source. This sequence joins TRBV3-1 and TRBJ2-2; TRBD1 aligns across 8 bases. The CDR3 extends over 16 amino acids. With V trimmed by 5 bases and J by 0 bases, 5 bases remained unmatched. Germline lookup yields CDR1 LGHDT and CDR2 YNNKEL (reference sequence). The CDR3 coding sequence is TGTGCCAGCAGCTTCTGGGGACAGGCGAACACCGGGGAGCTGTTTCTT. Protein product: CASSFWGQANTGELFL.

The chain combines TRBV7-2 with TRBJ2-3; no clear D. Trimming left V 0 bases short and J 5 bases short, with 12 bases between. Germline V gives CDR1 SGHTA, CDR2 FQGNSA. The CDR3 spans 15 residues. The CDR3 region has the DNA TGTGCCAGCAGCTTAGCCACTGAGTGGGTAGATACGCAGTATTTT. It yields the protein CASSLATEWVDTQYF.

The V call is TRBV6-2 or TRBV6-3, the J call TRBJ2-1; a weak D match, TRBD2 (6 bases). The CDR3 runs 15 residues. Between the trimmed V and J ends, which lost 4 bases and 3 bases, there was a span of 13 bases. The germline V gene has CDR1 MNHEY and CDR2 SVGEGT. The CDR3 nucleotides are TGTGCCAGCAGTTTGGGTCAGCGGGTCTACAATGAGCAGTTCTTC. It encodes CASSLGQRVYNEQFF.

The gene calls are TRBV15 and TRBJ2-2; the D gene is possibly TRBD2 (5 bases). The CDR3 totals 15 residues. Germline values: CDR1 LNHNV, CDR2 YYDKDF (reference sequence). V lost 0 bases to trimming and J lost 3 bases, with 8 bases between them. The CDR3 nucleotides are TGTGCCACCAGCAGAGATTCGGAGGACACCGGGGAGCTGTTTTTT. This codes for CATSRDSEDTGELFF.

The table lists this clonotype with a few counts. The J gene is TRBJ1-1, the V gene TRBV5-1, with D perhaps matching TRBD1 (6 bases). The CDR3 runs 14 residues. Germline values: CDR1 SGHRS, CDR2 YFSETQ. V lost 1 base and J lost 5, with 12 bases in between. The CDR3, as DNA: TGCGCCAGCAGCTTGTATACAGGGATGACTGAAGCTTTCTTT. It translates to CASSLYTGMTEAFF.

For this clonotype: A much larger clone sits a single nucleotide away, making a read error possible. This chain links TRBV28 with TRBJ1-2; D unresolved. V dropped 6 bases and J dropped 0 bases, with 17 bases sitting between them. CDR1 is MDHEN and CDR2 is SYDVKM in the germline V gene. CDR3 size: 16 residues. DNA of the CDR3: TGTGCCAGCAGCCCTTACAGACGTGCAGCTAACTATGGCTACACCTTC. As protein: CASSPYRRAANYGYTF.

The rearrangement uses TRBV10-3 and TRBJ1-5, with 7 bases matching TRBD1. Germline CDR1 reads ENHRY; CDR2 reads SYGVKD. The J segment lost 5 bases and the V segment lost 6 bases, leaving 4 bases of the junction unmatched. The length of the CDR3 is 13 residues. The CDR3 is CAIRGQGDQPQHF. CDR3 bases: TGTGCCATCAGGGGGCAGGGGGATCAGCCCCAGCATTTT.